One and the same sample provided the 29 T cell receptor beta chains below, sequenced in a study of blood T cell repertoires in COVID-19. The assay was immunoSEQ multiplex PCR, and TCRdb's table has in-frame clones only and misses some. This table holds about 140,000 clones, just under 85% found once. The source material was PBMCs or T cells enriched from blood (not recorded which). These receptors all come from a woman between 50 and 59 years old with acute COVID-19.

The genes are TRBV5-8 and TRBJ2-7, with D perhaps matching TRBD2 (6 bases). CDR1 and CDR2 from the germline V gene are SGHTS and YDEGEE. V lost 6 bases to trimming and J lost 3 bases, with 19 bases between them. The CDR3 length is 15 residues. CDR3 region: CASTPWDRGYYEQYF. The CDR3 DNA sequence: TGTGCCAGCACGCCCTGGGATCGGGGGTACTACGAGCAGTACTTC.

The V and J genes are TRBV19 and TRBJ2-6; 7 nucleotides agree with TRBD1. The CDR3 totals 16 residues. Germline loops: CDR1 LNHDA, CDR2 SQIVND (reference sequence). Unmatched junction bases numbered 9, after V lost 9 bases and J lost 1 base. The CDR3 DNA reads TGTGCCAGCCGCGACAGGGTAAGGTCTGGGGCCAACGTCCTGACTTTC. As protein: CASRDRVRSGANVLTF.

This rearrangement joins TRBV7-3 to TRBJ1-1; D unclear. Per the germline V gene, CDR1 is SGHTA and CDR2 is FQGTGA. V lost 2 bases to trimming and J lost 5 bases, with 9 bases between them. The CDR3 totals 13 residues. The CDR3 is CASSLSEGTEAFF. CDR3 DNA sequence: TGTGCCAGCAGCTTATCCGAGGGTACTGAAGCTTTCTTT.

This chain uses TRBV4-1 with TRBJ2-1; 9 bases fit TRBD2. V was pared by 2 bases and J by 3 bases, with 8 bases of the junction left unmatched. Germline-derived CDR1 and CDR2 are MGHRA and YSYEKL. The CDR3 has 17 residues. CDR3 bases: TGCGCCAGCAGCCAACGCGGGGGGGGAGCTAACTACAATGAGCAGTTCTTC. Amino acid sequence: CASSQRGGGANYNEQFF.

This clone was detected only once. The CDR3 spells CASSLDRYGYTF. In DNA, the CDR3 is TGTGCCAGCAGCTTGGACAGATATGGCTACACCTTC. The chain uses TRBV5-8 and TRBJ1-2; D gene unclear. The CDR3 runs to 12 residues. Germline CDR1 and CDR2: SGHTS and YDEGEE. The V and J ends lost 0 bases and 5 bases respectively, with 5 bases between them.

J is TRBJ2-5 and V is TRBV5-1; 8 bases are shared with TRBD2. Germline-derived CDR1 and CDR2 are SGHRS and YFSETQ. The CDR3 is made up of 14 amino acids. V lost 4 bases, J lost 2 bases, and 4 bases stayed unmatched. The CDR3 loop reads CASSPGGGQETQYF. The CDR3 DNA follows: TGCGCCAGCAGCCCCGGGGGGGGGCAAGAGACCCAGTACTTC.

Only one count was recorded for this clone. The chain carries TRBV27 and TRBJ2-7; 7 bases align to TRBD1. The junction had 12 bases not matched to a gene; V was cut back by 8 bases and J by 2 bases. CDR1 is MNHEY, CDR2 SMNVEV, per germline (reference sequence). The CDR3 consists of 15 residues. CDR3 loop: CASGSGTAHTYEQYF. The CDR3 DNA sequence: TGTGCCAGCGGCTCCGGGACAGCGCACACCTACGAGCAGTACTTC.

The chain links TRBV9 to TRBJ2-7; the match to TRBD2 covers 8 bases. There are 15 residues in the CDR3. The trim removed 0 bases at V and 4 bases at J, leaving 6 bases unmatched. The germline gives CDR1 SGDLS, CDR2 YYNGEE. This chain's CDR3 is CASSVVRAGEYEQYF. As DNA, the CDR3 is TGTGCCAGCAGCGTAGTACGAGCGGGGGAGTACGAGCAGTACTTC.

The chain links TRBV19 to TRBJ2-7, with 12 bases that match TRBD2. The CDR3 loop spans 15 amino acids. CDR1 is LNHDA, CDR2 SQIVND, per germline (reference sequence). The J segment lost 2 bases and the V segment lost 6 bases, leaving 5 bases of the junction unmatched. The CDR3 DNA is TGTGCCAGTAGCATGCGACTAGCGGGAGCCTACGAGCAGTACTTC. It codes for CASSMRLAGAYEQYF. The full variable domain, with the rest looked up from reference TRBV19 and TRBJ2-7, is DGGITQSPKYLFRKEGQNVTLSCEQNLNHDAMYWYRQDPGQGLRLIYYSQIVNDFQKGDIAEGYSVSREKKESFPLTVTSAQKNPTAFYLCASSMRLAGAYEQYFGPGTRLTVT.

This chain joins TRBV30 and TRBJ2-1; perhaps TRBD2 as D (6 bases). The CDR3 totals 14 residues. V lost 4 bases and J lost 1, with 11 bases in between. From germline, CDR1 is GTSNPN and CDR2 SVGIG (reference sequence). The CDR3 is CAWNGGISYNEQFF. The CDR3 DNA sequence: TGTGCCTGGAATGGGGGGATTTCCTACAATGAGCAGTTCTTC.

The chain employs TRBV19 and TRBJ2-7; 9 bases align to TRBD1. CDR3 size: 13 residues. CDR1 is LNHDA and CDR2 is SQIVND in the germline V gene (reference sequence). Trimming removed 3 bases from V and 3 bases from J; junction bases left unmatched: 0. The CDR3 nucleotides are TGTGCCAGTAGTATGACAGGGGGCTACGAGCAGTACTTC. Translation: CASSMTGGYEQYF.

The rearrangement uses TRBV5-1 and TRBJ2-7; the match to TRBD2 covers 13 bases. The CDR3 loop spans 16 amino acids. Germline values: CDR1 SGHRS, CDR2 YFSETQ. V dropped 3 bases and J dropped 2; count of bases not matched to a gene: 5. The CDR3: CASSWGGLAGTYEQYF. The CDR3 DNA reads as TGCGCCAGCAGCTGGGGGGGACTAGCGGGAACCTACGAGCAGTACTTC.

The chain joins TRBV7-2 to TRBJ2-2, with 7 bases that match TRBD1. Trimming took 5 bases from V and 6 from J; bases not matched to a gene: 9. Germline V gene lookup returns CDR1 SGHTA and CDR2 FQGNSA. This CDR3 has 15 amino acids. The CDR3 loop is CASSQRGGGSGELFF. The CDR3 nucleotides are TGTGCCAGCAGCCAACGAGGGGGCGGATCCGGGGAGCTGTTTTTT.

V is TRBV6-1 and J is TRBJ2-7, with 7 bases fitting TRBD1. Trimming took 1 base from V and 3 from J; bases not matched to a gene: 6. Germline-derived CDR1 and CDR2 are MNHNS and SASEGT. CDR3 length: 15 amino acids. The CDR3 DNA sequence: TGTGCCAGCAGTGAAGGACAGGGTGCTTTCTACGAGCAGTACTTC. Its translation: CASSEGQGAFYEQYF.

The genes are TRBV10-3 and TRBJ2-7; possibly TRBD1 for D (6 bases). With 6 bases removed from V and 0 bases from J, the gap between germline ends came to 9 bases. The CDR3 length is 13 residues. The germline gives CDR1 ENHRY, CDR2 SYGVKD. The CDR3, as DNA: TGTGCCATCAGGACAGGAAGCTCCTACGAGCAGTACTTC. Protein sequence: CAIRTGSSYEQYF.

The chain joins TRBV18 to TRBJ1-5, with a weak D call TRBD1 (5 bases). V dropped 3 bases and J dropped 4 bases, with 10 bases sitting between them. Germline CDR1 KGHSH, CDR2 LQKENI. The CDR3 extends over 14 amino acids. CDR3 sequence: CASSPREGNQPQHF. The DNA of the CDR3 is TGTGCCAGCTCACCCAGGGAGGGTAATCAGCCCCAGCATTTT.

This chain uses TRBV9 with TRBJ2-5, with TRBD2 matching 10 bases. V was clipped by 0 bases and J by 5 bases; unmatched bases: 16. Germline-derived CDR1 and CDR2 are SGDLS and YYNGEE. This CDR3 has 19 amino acids. In DNA, the CDR3 is TGTGCCAGCAGCGTAGGAATCTCGATTAGCGGGAGGTTCCGGGAGACCCAGTACTTC. It encodes CASSVGISISGRFRETQYF.

The rearrangement links TRBV5-5 to TRBJ2-7; perhaps TRBD2 as D (6 bases). The CDR3 spans 15 residues. V lost 2 bases and J 0 bases, leaving 12 bases between the germline ends. CDR1 SGHKS and CDR2 YYEKEE come from the germline V gene (reference sequence). CDR3 protein: CASSFTHGSSYEQYF. The CDR3 DNA follows: TGTGCCAGCAGCTTTACCCACGGGAGCTCCTACGAGCAGTACTTC.

The J gene is TRBJ2-7, the V gene TRBV6-2 or TRBV6-3; maybe TRBD2 (6 bases). CDR3 length: 15 residues. The germline V and J ends were trimmed by 2 bases and 4 bases, with 15 bases remaining between them. Germline V gene data show CDR1 as MNHEY and CDR2 as SVGEGT. The CDR3 loop reads CASSYRGTPTYEQYF. The CDR3 DNA follows: TGTGCCAGCAGTTACCGAGGGACTCCAACATACGAGCAGTACTTC.

The V gene is TRBV11-3, the J gene TRBJ1-3; tentatively, D is TRBD1 (6 bases). Between the trimmed V and J ends, which lost 2 bases and 5 bases, there was a span of 10 bases. The CDR3 loop spans 14 amino acids. Germline V gene lookup returns CDR1 SGHNT and CDR2 YENEEA. The CDR3: CASSLQGTRNTIYF. The CDR3, as DNA: TGTGCCAGCAGCTTACAGGGGACGAGAAACACCATATATTTT.

This chain joins TRBV7-9 and TRBJ1-3, with 9 bases identical to TRBD1. The CDR3 runs 17 residues. In germline, CDR1 is SEHNR, CDR2 FQNEAQ (reference sequence). With 3 bases clipped from V and 4 bases from J, the junction kept 10 bases outside the gene matches. CDR3 nucleotides: TGTGCCAGCAGCTTCCCGGGACAGGGTACGTCCGGAAACACCATATATTTT. Translation gives CASSFPGQGTSGNTIYF.

The sample holds one count of this clone. The chain is built from TRBV7-8 and TRBJ2-7; TRBD2 agrees at 14 bases. From germline, CDR1 is SGHVS and CDR2 FQNEAQ. The CDR3 is 19 residues long. The trim removed 4 bases at V and 5 bases at J, leaving 16 bases unmatched. CDR3 amino acids: CASSSPVERTSGRINEQYF. CDR3 in DNA: TGTGCCAGCAGCTCGCCGGTGGAACGGACTAGCGGGAGGATAAACGAGCAGTACTTC.

V is TRBV7-2 and J is TRBJ2-1; 13 bases line up with TRBD2. This CDR3 is 17 amino acids long. Germline-derived CDR1 and CDR2 are SGHTA and FQGNSA. V gave up 4 bases and J gave up 6 bases; unmatched junction bases: 9. The CDR3: CASSSTSGRGAFNEQFF. Written as DNA, the CDR3 is TGTGCCAGCAGCTCAACTAGCGGGAGGGGGGCCTTCAATGAGCAGTTCTTC.

This clone was counted between two and nine times. The chain joins TRBV19 to TRBJ2-1, with TRBD1 matching 11 bases. This CDR3 is built from 16 residues. The germline CDR1 and CDR2 sequences are LNHDA and SQIVND (reference sequence). Trimming removed 4 bases from V and 3 bases from J; junction bases left unmatched: 5. CDR3 protein: CASSRGDRGNYNEQFF. CDR3 nucleotide sequence: TGTGCCAGTAGTAGGGGGGACAGGGGGAACTACAATGAGCAGTTCTTC.

The chain has TRBV12-3 or TRBV12-4 and TRBJ2-1; 7 bases are shared with TRBD2. Trimming took 6 bases from V and 14 from J; bases not matched to a gene: 10. The CDR3 extends over 12 amino acids. The CDR3 DNA is TGTGCCAGCAGCGCCGCAGCGGGGCGGGAGTTCTTC. Its translation: CASSAAAGREFF.

The genes are TRBV28 and TRBJ2-7; TRBD2 is a possible D gene (5 bases). Germline-derived CDR1 and CDR2 are MDHEN and SYDVKM. V lost 7 bases to trimming and J lost 3 bases, with 16 bases between them. The CDR3 length is 14 residues. The CDR3 loop is CASTSGSLIYEQYF. DNA for the CDR3: TGTGCCAGCACAAGCGGCTCCCTAATCTACGAGCAGTACTTC.

J is TRBJ1-2 and V is TRBV19; 9 bases fit TRBD1. The CDR3 loop spans 15 amino acids. The V segment lost 5 bases and the J segment 4 bases; nucleotides outside the gene matches: 8. Per the germline V gene, CDR1 is LNHDA and CDR2 is SQIVND (reference sequence). CDR3 sequence reads: CASSSWDRESYGYTF. CDR3 DNA: TGTGCCAGTAGTTCCTGGGACAGGGAAAGCTATGGCTACACCTTC.

This clone was observed once. The chain joins TRBV27 to TRBJ1-1; TRBD1 matches 7 bases. Germline V CDR1 and CDR2: MNHEY, SMNVEV (reference sequence). With 5 bases clipped from V and 0 bases from J, the junction kept 6 bases outside the gene matches. The CDR3 runs to 15 residues. The CDR3 bases are TGTGCCAGCAGTATACGGACAGGCATGAACACTGAAGCTTTCTTT. Its protein is CASSIRTGMNTEAFF.

The chain combines TRBV10-1 with TRBJ2-1, with D hard to call. The CDR3 sequence is 13 residues long. Germline CDR1 WNHNN, CDR2 SYGVQD (reference sequence). Trimming removed 6 bases at V and 4 bases at J, with 10 bases between. In nucleotides, the CDR3 is TGCGCCAGCAGCTTAGGCGGATACAATGAGCAGTTCTTC. This encodes CASSLGGYNEQFF.